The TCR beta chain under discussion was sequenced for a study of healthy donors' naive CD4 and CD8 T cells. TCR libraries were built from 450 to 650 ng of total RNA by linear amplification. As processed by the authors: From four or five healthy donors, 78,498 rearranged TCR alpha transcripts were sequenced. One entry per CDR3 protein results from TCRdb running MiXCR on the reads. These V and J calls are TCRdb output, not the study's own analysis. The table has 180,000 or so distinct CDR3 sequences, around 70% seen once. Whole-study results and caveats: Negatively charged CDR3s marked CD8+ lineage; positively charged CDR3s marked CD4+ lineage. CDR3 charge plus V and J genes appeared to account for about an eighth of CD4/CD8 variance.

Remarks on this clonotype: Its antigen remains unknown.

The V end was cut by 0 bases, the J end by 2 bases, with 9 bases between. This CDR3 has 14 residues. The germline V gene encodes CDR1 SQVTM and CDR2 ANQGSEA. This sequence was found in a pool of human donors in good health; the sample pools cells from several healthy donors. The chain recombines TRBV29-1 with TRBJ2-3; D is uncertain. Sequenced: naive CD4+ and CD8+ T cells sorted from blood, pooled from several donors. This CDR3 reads CSVEDPYNTDTQYF. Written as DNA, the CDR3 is TGCAGCGTTGAAGACCCGTATAACACAGATACGCAGTATTTT.